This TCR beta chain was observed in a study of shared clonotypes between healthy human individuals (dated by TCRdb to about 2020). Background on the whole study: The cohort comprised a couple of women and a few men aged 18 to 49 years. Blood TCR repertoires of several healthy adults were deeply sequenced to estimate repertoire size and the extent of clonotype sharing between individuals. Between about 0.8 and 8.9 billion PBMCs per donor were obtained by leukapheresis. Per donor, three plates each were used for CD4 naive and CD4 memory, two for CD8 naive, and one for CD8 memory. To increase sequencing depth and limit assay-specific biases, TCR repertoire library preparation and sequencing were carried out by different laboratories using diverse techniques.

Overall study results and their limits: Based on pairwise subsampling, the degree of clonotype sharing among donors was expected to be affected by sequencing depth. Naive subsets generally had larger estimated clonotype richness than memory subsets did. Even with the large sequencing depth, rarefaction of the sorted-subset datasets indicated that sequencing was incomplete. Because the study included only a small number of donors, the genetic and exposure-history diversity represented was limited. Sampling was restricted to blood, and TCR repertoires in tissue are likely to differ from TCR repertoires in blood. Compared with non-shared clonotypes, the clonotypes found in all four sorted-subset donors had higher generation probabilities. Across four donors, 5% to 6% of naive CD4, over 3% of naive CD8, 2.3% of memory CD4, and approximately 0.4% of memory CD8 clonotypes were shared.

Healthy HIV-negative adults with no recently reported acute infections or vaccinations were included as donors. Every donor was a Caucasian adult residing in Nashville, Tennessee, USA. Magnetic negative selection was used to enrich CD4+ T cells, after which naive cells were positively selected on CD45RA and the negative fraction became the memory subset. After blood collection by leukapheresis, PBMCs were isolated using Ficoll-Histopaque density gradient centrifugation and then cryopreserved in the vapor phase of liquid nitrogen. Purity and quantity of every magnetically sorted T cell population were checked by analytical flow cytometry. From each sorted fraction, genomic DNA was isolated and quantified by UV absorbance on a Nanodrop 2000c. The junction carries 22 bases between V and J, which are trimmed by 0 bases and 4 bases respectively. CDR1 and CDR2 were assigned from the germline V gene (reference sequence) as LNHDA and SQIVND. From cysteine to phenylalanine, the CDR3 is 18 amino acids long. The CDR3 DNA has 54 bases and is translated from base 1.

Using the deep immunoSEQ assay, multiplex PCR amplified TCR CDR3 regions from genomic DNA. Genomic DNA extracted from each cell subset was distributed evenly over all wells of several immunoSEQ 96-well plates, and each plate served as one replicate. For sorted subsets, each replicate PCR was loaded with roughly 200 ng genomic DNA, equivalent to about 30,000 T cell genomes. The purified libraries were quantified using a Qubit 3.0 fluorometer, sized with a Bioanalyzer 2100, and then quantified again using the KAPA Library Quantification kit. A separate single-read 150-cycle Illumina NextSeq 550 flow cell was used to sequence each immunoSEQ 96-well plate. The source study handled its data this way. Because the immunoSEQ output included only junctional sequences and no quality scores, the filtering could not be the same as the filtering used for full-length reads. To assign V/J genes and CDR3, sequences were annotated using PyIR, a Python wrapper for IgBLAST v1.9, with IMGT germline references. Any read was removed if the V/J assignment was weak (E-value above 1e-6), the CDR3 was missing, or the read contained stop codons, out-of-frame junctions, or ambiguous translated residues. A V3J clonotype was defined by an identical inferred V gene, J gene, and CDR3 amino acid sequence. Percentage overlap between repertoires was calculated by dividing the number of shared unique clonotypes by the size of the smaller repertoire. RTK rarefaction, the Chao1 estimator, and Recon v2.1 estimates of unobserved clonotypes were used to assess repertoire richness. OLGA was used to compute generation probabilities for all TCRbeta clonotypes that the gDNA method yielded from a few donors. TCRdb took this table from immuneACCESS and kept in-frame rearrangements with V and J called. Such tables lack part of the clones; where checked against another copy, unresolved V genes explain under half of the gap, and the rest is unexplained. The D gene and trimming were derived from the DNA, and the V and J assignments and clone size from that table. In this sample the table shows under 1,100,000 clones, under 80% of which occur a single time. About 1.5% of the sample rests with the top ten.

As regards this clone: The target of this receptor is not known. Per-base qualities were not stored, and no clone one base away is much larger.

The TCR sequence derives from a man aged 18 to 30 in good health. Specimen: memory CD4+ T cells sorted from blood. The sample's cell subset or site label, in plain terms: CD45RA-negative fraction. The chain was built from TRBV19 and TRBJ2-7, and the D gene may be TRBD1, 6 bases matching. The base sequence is TGTGCCAGTAGTATAGATCCTAAGGCGAGCAGGGGATCTTACGAGCAGTACTTC. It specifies CASSIDPKASRGSYEQYF. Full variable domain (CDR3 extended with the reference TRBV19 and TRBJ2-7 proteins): DGGITQSPKYLFRKEGQNVTLSCEQNLNHDAMYWYRQDPGQGLRLIYYSQIVNDFQKGDIAEGYSVSREKKESFPLTVTSAQKNPTAFYLCASSIDPKASRGSYEQYFGPGTRLTVT.